Each of the 26 T cell receptor beta chains below was sequenced from the same sample in a study of T cell responses to AZD1222 COVID-19 vaccine. Profiled with immunoSEQ multiplex PCR; TCRdb holds only in-frame clones, not every one. The sample yields 130,000 to 150,000 clones, over 75% seen once. Sequencing used peripheral blood, obtained on day 0 of AZD1222 vaccination. These receptors all come from an adult in good health.

The J gene is TRBJ1-5, the V gene TRBV6-5; D is unresolved. The CDR3 sequence is 12 residues long. Germline CDR1 MNHEY, CDR2 SVGAGI. Trimming shortened V by 4 bases and J by 3 bases, and 4 bases separated the two germline ends. In nucleotides, the CDR3 is TGTGCCAGCAGTTGGCCCAATCAGCCCCAGCATTTT. Translated: CASSWPNQPQHF.

The chain combines TRBV6-1 with TRBJ2-1; D might be TRBD2 (6 bases). The CDR3 length is 17 residues. Germline V gives CDR1 MNHNS, CDR2 SASEGT. Trimming removed 4 bases from V and 7 bases from J, with 23 bases in between. This CDR3 is CASSGERVRRTGNEQFF. The CDR3 DNA reads TGTGCCAGCAGTGGAGAGCGGGTTAGACGGACGGGGAATGAGCAGTTCTTC.

The chain joins TRBV7-7 to TRBJ1-3; TRBD1 agrees at 10 bases. V lost 5 bases and J lost 3; bases outside the gene matches: 4. The length of the CDR3 is 15 residues. The germline V gene has CDR1 SSHAT and CDR2 FNYEAQ (reference sequence). DNA of the CDR3: TGTGCCAGCAGCCTCGACAGGGGGCTTGGAAACACCATATATTTT. Amino acid sequence: CASSLDRGLGNTIYF.

The chain joins TRBV5-1 to TRBJ2-5; no definite D call. From germline, CDR1 is SGHRS and CDR2 YFSETQ. The CDR3 sequence is 14 residues long. V lost 4 bases to trimming and J lost 5 bases, with 15 bases between them. CDR3 in amino acids: CASSLDPSSETQYF. The DNA for the CDR3 is TGCGCCAGCAGCCTCGACCCGTCCTCGGAGACCCAGTACTTC.

The chain carries TRBV19 and TRBJ2-4; TRBD1 matches 11 bases. CDR3 length: 16 residues. Germline V lookup: CDR1 LNHDA, CDR2 SQIVND (reference sequence). With 5 bases clipped from V and 3 bases from J, the junction kept 6 bases outside the gene matches. CDR3 in DNA: TGTGCCAGTAGTTCGGGGACAGGGGGGAGCAAAAACATTCAGTACTTC. It translates to CASSSGTGGSKNIQYF.

The chain uses TRBV18 and TRBJ2-5; D could derive from TRBD1 or TRBD2 (5 bases each). This CDR3 region has 15 residues. The V end was cut by 6 bases, the J end by 2 bases, with 16 bases between. Per germline, CDR1 KGHSH and CDR2 LQKENI. The CDR3 spells CASSRPGTVQETQYF. As DNA, the CDR3 is TGTGCCAGCTCGCGACCAGGGACGGTACAAGAGACCCAGTACTTC.

The chain combines TRBV5-1 with TRBJ1-5; D unresolved. Per the germline V gene, CDR1 is SGHRS and CDR2 is YFSETQ. The CDR3 covers 15 residues. The V and J ends lost 0 bases and 6 bases respectively, with 13 bases between them. CDR3 sequence: CASSLEPGEGQPQHF. CDR3 DNA: TGCGCCAGCAGCTTGGAACCCGGGGAAGGTCAGCCCCAGCATTTT.

The chain couples TRBV15 to TRBJ1-6, with D uncertain. Trimming removed 1 base from V and 11 bases from J, with 9 bases in between. There are 13 residues in the CDR3. From germline, CDR1 is LNHNV and CDR2 YYDKDF (reference sequence). CDR3 loop: CATSRGREPPLHF. The CDR3 coding sequence is TGTGCCACCAGCAGAGGTCGGGAGCCACCCCTCCACTTT.

This clone was seen a single time. The chain joins TRBV5-6 to TRBJ2-7; D call uncertain. The CDR3 has 14 amino acids. Deletions cut 0 bases from V and 5 bases from J, with 12 bases between. Per germline, CDR1 SGHDT and CDR2 YYEEEE. The CDR3 sequence: CASSLGAAPHEQYF. DNA for the CDR3: TGTGCCAGCAGCTTGGGGGCAGCCCCCCACGAGCAGTACTTC.

This clone has a single count. As DNA, the CDR3 is TGTGCCAGCAGCTTAGGGGTGGGAGGGGGCAATGAGCAGTTCTTC. This sequence encodes CASSLGVGGGNEQFF. V and J are TRBV13 and TRBJ2-1; TRBD2 is a possible D gene (7 bases). Germline V gene sequence: CDR1 PRHDT, CDR2 FYEKMQ (reference sequence). Trimming removed 0 bases at V and 6 bases at J, with 12 bases between. The CDR3 runs 15 residues.

This clone was picked up one time. The rearrangement uses TRBV30 and TRBJ1-1, with TRBD1 matching 8 bases. Germline V gene data show CDR1 as GTSNPN and CDR2 as SVGIG (reference sequence). The CDR3 runs 14 residues. V lost 5 bases and J lost 1; bases outside the gene matches: 6. CDR3 amino acids: CAWLGQATNTEAFF. CDR3 DNA sequence: TGTGCCTGGTTGGGACAGGCCACGAACACTGAAGCTTTCTTT.

The chain has TRBV7-2 and TRBJ1-1, with TRBD1 as a possible D gene (6 bases). The length of the CDR3 is 14 residues. Per germline, CDR1 SGHTA and CDR2 FQGNSA. Deletions cut 0 bases from V and 5 bases from J, with 10 bases between. As DNA, the CDR3 is TGTGCCAGCAGCTTAGCGGGGGGCGAGACTGAAGCTTTCTTT. This translates into CASSLAGGETEAFF.

The V gene is TRBV4-2, the J gene TRBJ1-4; 7 positions match TRBD1. The length of the CDR3 is 14 residues. Per germline, CDR1 LGHNA and CDR2 YNFKEQ. V lost 3 bases to trimming and J lost 7 bases; unmatched junction nucleotides: 5. The CDR3 region is CASSQETGTEKLFF. In DNA, the CDR3 is TGTGCCAGCAGCCAGGAGACAGGGACTGAAAAACTGTTTTTT.

V gene TRBV7-2 combines with J gene TRBJ2-3; TRBD2 matches 9 bases. Unmatched junction bases numbered 2, after V lost 1 base and J lost 3 bases. The length of the CDR3 is 15 residues. Germline CDR1 is SGHTA and CDR2 is FQGNSA. The CDR3 loop reads CASSLVTSGTDTQYF. CDR3 DNA: TGTGCCAGCAGCTTAGTAACTAGCGGGACAGATACGCAGTATTTT.

The rearrangement uses TRBV24-1 and TRBJ1-4; D not resolved. Trimming cost V 3 bases and J 2 bases, with 18 bases left between them. The CDR3 is 18 amino acids. From germline, CDR1 is KGHDR and CDR2 SFDVKD. Here the CDR3 DNA reads TGTGCCACCAGTGATCCGCTGAACTATAACGGGACTAATGAAAAACTGTTTTTT. Protein product: CATSDPLNYNGTNEKLFF.

The rearrangement joins TRBV7-9 to TRBJ1-1; D uncertain. The CDR3 totals 16 residues. The germline V gene encodes CDR1 SEHNR and CDR2 FQNEAQ (reference sequence). Trimming took off 6 bases at V and 1 base at J, with 18 bases between the two ends. For the CDR3, the DNA is TGTGCCAGCAGTCATAATCCAGGAGCATCGAACACTGAAGCTTTCTTT. It encodes CASSHNPGASNTEAFF.

The chain couples TRBV29-1 to TRBJ1-4, with 10 nucleotides matching TRBD1. Germline CDR1 is SQVTM and CDR2 is ANQGSEA. This CDR3 has 13 amino acids. With 4 bases clipped from V and 8 bases from J, the junction kept 4 bases outside the gene matches. Here the CDR3 reads CSVATGGMEKLFF. CDR3 bases: TGCAGCGTTGCGACAGGGGGCATGGAAAAACTGTTTTTT.

This chain uses TRBV6-5 with TRBJ1-3; D may be TRBD1 (6 bases). Looked up from germline, CDR1 is MNHEY and CDR2 is SVGAGI. With 10 bases removed from V and 3 bases from J, the gap between germline ends came to 16 bases. The CDR3 totals 14 residues. CDR3 region: CATLRGARGNTIYF. In DNA, the CDR3 is TGTGCCACCTTGCGGGGGGCGCGTGGAAACACCATATATTTT.

This chain links TRBV13 with TRBJ2-1; 11 bases agree with TRBD2. Germline assignment: CDR1 PRHDT and CDR2 FYEKMQ (reference sequence). J was trimmed by 7 bases and V by 4 bases; bases with no gene match: 6. The CDR3 is 15 amino acids. CDR3 amino acids: CASSYSGGARNEQFF. The CDR3 DNA reads TGTGCCAGCAGCTATAGCGGGGGGGCTCGAAATGAGCAGTTCTTC.

The V and J genes are TRBV4-1 and TRBJ2-1; TRBD2 aligns across 9 bases. The V gene's germline CDR1 is MGHRA and CDR2 YSYEKL. CDR3 length: 15 amino acids. V was pared by 3 bases and J by 8 bases, with 8 bases of the junction left unmatched. CDR3: CASSQVSGSKDEQFF. For the CDR3, the DNA is TGCGCCAGCAGCCAGGTTAGCGGGAGCAAGGATGAGCAGTTCTTC.

This clone was seen a single time. The chain couples TRBV29-1 to TRBJ1-2, with a possible D match to TRBD1 (5 bases). Trimming cost V 6 bases and J 5 bases, with 13 bases left between them. Germline V gene lookup returns CDR1 SQVTM and CDR2 ANQGSEA. The CDR3 spans 12 residues. The CDR3 sequence is CSVGTEYYGYTF. The CDR3, as DNA: TGCAGCGTAGGGACGGAGTATTATGGCTACACCTTC.

The chain employs TRBV11-3 and TRBJ2-5; 16 bases agree with TRBD2. CDR3 length equals 17 residues. CDR1 SGHNT and CDR2 YENEEA come from the germline V gene. Losses at the gene ends were 5 bases for V and 3 bases for J; bases not matched to a gene: 6. The CDR3 sequence is CASSQGTSGRGEETQYF. The CDR3 bases are TGTGCCAGCAGCCAAGGGACTAGCGGGAGGGGGGAAGAGACCCAGTACTTC. Drawing the rest from reference TRBV11-3 and TRBJ2-5, the complete variable domain is EAGVVQSPRYKIIEKKQPVAFWCNPISGHNTLYWYLQNLGQGPELLIRYENEEAVDDSQLPKDRFSAERLKGVDSTLKIQPAELGDSAVYLCASSQGTSGRGEETQYFGPGTRLLVL.

The V call is TRBV27, the J call TRBJ2-5; D tentatively reads TRBD1 or TRBD2 (6 bases each). The CDR3 sequence is 14 residues long. With 3 bases removed from V and 4 bases from J, the gap between germline ends came to 12 bases. Germline assignment: CDR1 MNHEY and CDR2 SMNVEV (reference sequence). The CDR3 DNA sequence: TGTGCCAGCAGTTTCCGGGGGCGAGGAGAGACCCAGTACTTC. It encodes CASSFRGRGETQYF.

The chain is built from TRBV29-1 and TRBJ2-1, with 12 bases aligning to TRBD1. CDR1 SQVTM and CDR2 ANQGSEA come from the germline V gene. Trimming took 8 bases from V and 9 from J; bases not matched to a gene: 11. The CDR3 length is 14 residues. For the CDR3, the DNA is TGCAGCCTCCGGTCCGGGACAGGGGGCTTTGAGCAGTTCTTC. It specifies CSLRSGTGGFEQFF.

This clone occurred once. V gene TRBV18 combines with J gene TRBJ2-7, with TRBD2 as a possible D gene (5 bases). The V end lost 8 bases, the J end lost 5 bases, and 13 bases lay between the germline ends. This CDR3 is 12 amino acids long. Germline CDR1 reads KGHSH; CDR2 reads LQKENI. The CDR3 DNA reads TGTGCCAGCGCCACTAGTCTGGACGAGCAGTACTTC. Translating it yields CASATSLDEQYF.

A remark on this clone: Other DNA sequences in this sample translate to the same CDR3. The rearrangement uses TRBV30 and TRBJ1-2, with TRBD1 matching 10 bases. J was trimmed by 4 bases and V by 3 bases; bases with no gene match: 2. Germline CDR1 and CDR2: GTSNPN and SVGIG (reference sequence). The CDR3 has 13 residues. The CDR3 DNA follows: TGTGCCTGGAGGACAGGGGGCGGCTATGGCTACACCTTC. Its protein product is CAWRTGGGYGYTF.